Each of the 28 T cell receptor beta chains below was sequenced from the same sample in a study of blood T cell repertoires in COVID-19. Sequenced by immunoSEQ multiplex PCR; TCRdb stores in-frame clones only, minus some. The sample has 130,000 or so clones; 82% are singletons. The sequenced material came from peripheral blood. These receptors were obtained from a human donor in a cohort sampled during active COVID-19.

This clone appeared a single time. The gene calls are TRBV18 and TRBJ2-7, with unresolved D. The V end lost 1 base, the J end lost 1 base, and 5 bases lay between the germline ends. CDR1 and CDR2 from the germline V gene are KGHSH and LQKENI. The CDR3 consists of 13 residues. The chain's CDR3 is CASSPQESYEQYF. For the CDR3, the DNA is TGTGCCAGCTCACCACAGGAGTCCTACGAGCAGTACTTC.

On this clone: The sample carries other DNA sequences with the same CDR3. The CDR3 nucleotides are TGTGCCAGCAGCCGATTGGGAGCTCAAGAGACCCAGTACTTC. It translates to CASSRLGAQETQYF. The chain combines TRBV14 with TRBJ2-5; a weak D match, TRBD2 (5 bases). The CDR3 runs to 14 residues. The V gene's germline CDR1 is SGHDN and CDR2 FVKESK. Trimming left V 4 bases short and J 2 bases short, with 11 bases between.

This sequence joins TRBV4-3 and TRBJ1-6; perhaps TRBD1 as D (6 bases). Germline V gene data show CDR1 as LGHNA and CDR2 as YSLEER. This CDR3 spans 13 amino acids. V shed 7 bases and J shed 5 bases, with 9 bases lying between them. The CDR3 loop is CASTAGDNSPLHF. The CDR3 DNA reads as TGCGCCAGCACGGCAGGGGATAATTCACCCCTCCACTTT.

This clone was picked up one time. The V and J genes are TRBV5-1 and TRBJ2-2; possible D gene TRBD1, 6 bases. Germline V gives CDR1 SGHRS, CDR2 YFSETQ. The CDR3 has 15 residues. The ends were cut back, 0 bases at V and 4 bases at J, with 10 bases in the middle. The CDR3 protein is CASSLAGAGTGELFF. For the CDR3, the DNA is TGCGCCAGCAGCTTGGCAGGGGCGGGCACCGGGGAGCTGTTTTTT.

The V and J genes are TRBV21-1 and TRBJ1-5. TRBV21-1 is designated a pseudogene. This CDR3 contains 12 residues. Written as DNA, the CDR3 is TGTGCCAGCAGCAAAGGGACTCAGGCCCAGCATTTT. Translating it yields CASSKGTQAQHF.

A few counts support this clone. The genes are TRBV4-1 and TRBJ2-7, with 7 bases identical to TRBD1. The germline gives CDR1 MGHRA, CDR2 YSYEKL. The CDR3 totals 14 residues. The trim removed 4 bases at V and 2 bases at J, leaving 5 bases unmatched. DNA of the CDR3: TGCGCCAGCAGCCTCAACAGGGGCCCCTACGAGCAGTACTTC. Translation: CASSLNRGPYEQYF.

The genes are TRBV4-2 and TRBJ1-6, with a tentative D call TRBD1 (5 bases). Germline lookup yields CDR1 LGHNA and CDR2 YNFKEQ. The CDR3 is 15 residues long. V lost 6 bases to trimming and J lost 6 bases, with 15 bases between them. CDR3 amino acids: CASRTEQHGNSPLHF. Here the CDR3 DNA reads TGTGCCAGCAGGACAGAACAGCATGGTAATTCACCCCTCCACTTT.

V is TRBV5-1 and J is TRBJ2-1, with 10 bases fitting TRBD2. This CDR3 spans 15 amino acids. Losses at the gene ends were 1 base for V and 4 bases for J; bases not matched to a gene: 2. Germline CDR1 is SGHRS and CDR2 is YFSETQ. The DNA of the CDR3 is TGCGCCAGCAGCTTGACTAGCGGGGCTTACAATGAGCAGTTCTTC. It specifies CASSLTSGAYNEQFF.

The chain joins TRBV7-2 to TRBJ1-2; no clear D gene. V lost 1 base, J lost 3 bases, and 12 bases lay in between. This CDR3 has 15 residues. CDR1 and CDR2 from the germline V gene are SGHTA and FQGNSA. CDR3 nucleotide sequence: TGTGCCAGCAGCTTAGATGTGGTGGGCCACTATGGCTACACCTTC. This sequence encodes CASSLDVVGHYGYTF.

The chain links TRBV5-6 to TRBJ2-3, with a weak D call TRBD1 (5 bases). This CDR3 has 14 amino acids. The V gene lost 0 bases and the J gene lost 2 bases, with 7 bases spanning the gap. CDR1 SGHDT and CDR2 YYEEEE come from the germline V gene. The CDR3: CASSLVGPTDTQYF. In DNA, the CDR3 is TGTGCCAGCAGCTTGGTGGGGCCCACAGATACGCAGTATTTT.

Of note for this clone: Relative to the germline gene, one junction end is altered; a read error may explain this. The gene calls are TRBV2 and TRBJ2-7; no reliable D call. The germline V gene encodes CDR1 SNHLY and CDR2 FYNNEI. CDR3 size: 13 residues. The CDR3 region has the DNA TGTGCCAGCAATGAAGTAGCCCTCTACGAGCAGTACTTC. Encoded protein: CASNEVALYEQYF.

DNA of the CDR3: TGTGCCAGCAACCAAGCGGGGGGCACAGATACGCAGTATTTT. It translates to CASNQAGGTDTQYF. The chain combines TRBV6-6 with TRBJ2-3, with TRBD2 matching 8 bases. V was clipped by 7 bases and J by 1 base; unmatched bases: 4. CDR3 length: 14 residues. CDR1 MNHNY and CDR2 SVGAGI come from the germline V gene (reference sequence).

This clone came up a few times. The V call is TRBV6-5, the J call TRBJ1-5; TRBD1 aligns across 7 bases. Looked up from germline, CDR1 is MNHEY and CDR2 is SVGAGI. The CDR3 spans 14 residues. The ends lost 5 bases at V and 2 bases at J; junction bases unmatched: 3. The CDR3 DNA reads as TGTGCCAGCAGTCAGACAGGGCGCAATCAGCCCCAGCATTTT. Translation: CASSQTGRNQPQHF.

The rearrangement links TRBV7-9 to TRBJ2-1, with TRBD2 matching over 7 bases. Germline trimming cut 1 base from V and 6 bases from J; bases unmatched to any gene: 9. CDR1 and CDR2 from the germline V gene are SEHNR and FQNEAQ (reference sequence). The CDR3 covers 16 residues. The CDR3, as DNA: TGTGCCAGCAGCTTAGGAGTGGCGGGGGTCGGCAATGAGCAGTTCTTC. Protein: CASSLGVAGVGNEQFF.

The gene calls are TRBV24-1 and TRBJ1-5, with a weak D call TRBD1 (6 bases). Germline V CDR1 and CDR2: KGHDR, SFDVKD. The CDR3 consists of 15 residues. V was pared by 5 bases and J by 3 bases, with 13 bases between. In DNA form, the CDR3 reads TGTGCCACCAGTGTACGACAGGCCCACAATCAGCCCCAGCATTTT. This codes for CATSVRQAHNQPQHF.

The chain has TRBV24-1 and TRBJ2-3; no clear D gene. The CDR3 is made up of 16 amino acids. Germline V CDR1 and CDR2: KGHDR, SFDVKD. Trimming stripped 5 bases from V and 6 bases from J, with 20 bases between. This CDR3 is CATSGPAADLDDTQYF. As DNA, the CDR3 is TGTGCCACCAGTGGGCCAGCTGCGGATCTTGACGATACGCAGTATTTT.

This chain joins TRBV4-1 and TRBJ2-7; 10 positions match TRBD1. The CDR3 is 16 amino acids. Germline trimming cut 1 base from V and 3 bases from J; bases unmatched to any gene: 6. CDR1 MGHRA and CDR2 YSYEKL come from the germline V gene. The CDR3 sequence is CASSQGGTGAIYEQYF. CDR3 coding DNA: TGCGCCAGCAGCCAAGGGGGGACAGGGGCCATCTACGAGCAGTACTTC.

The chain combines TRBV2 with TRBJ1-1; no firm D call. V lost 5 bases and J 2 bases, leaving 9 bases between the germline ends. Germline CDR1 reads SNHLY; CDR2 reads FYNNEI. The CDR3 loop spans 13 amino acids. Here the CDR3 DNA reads TGTGCCAGCAGTCTGGAGTTAAACACTGAAGCTTTCTTT. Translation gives CASSLELNTEAFF. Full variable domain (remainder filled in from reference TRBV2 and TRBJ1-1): EPEVTQTPSHQVTQMGQEVILRCVPISNHLYFYWYRQILGQKVEFLVSFYNNEISEKSEIFDDQFSVERPDGSNFTLKIRSTKLEDSAMYFCASSLELNTEAFFGQGTRLTVV.

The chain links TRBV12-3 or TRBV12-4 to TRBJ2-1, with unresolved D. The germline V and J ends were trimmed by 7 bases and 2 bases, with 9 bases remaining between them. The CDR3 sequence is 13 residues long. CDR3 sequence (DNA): TGTGCCAGCACGGCGGTTGCCTACAATGAGCAGTTCTTC. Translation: CASTAVAYNEQFF.

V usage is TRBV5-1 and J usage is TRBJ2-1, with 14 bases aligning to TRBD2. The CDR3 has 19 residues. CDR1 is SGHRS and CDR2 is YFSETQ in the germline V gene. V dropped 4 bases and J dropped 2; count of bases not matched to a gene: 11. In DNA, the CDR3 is TGCGCCAGCAGCGACGGACTAGCGGGGGGCCTAACCACCTACAATGAGCAGTTCTTC. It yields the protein CASSDGLAGGLTTYNEQFF.

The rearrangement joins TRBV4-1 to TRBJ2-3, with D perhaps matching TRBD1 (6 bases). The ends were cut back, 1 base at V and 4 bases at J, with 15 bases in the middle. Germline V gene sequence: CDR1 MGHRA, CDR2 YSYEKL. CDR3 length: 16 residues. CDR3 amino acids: CASSQGDTLRPDTQYF. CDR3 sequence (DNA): TGCGCCAGCAGCCAAGGGGACACCCTCCGCCCAGATACGCAGTATTTT.

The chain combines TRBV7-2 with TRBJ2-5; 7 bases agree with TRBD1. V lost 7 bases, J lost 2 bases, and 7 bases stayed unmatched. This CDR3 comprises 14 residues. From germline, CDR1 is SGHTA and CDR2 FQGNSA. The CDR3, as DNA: TGTGCCAGCAACTCCGGGACAGCACAAGAGACCCAGTACTTC. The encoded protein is CASNSGTAQETQYF.

The CDR3: CASSLAGTDTQYF. The DNA for the CDR3 is TGCGCCAGCAGCTTGGCCGGCACAGATACGCAGTATTTT. The chain combines TRBV5-1 with TRBJ2-3, with D uncertain. The germline V gene encodes CDR1 SGHRS and CDR2 YFSETQ. The CDR3 contains 13 residues. Trimming shortened V by 0 bases and J by 1 base, and 3 bases separated the two germline ends.

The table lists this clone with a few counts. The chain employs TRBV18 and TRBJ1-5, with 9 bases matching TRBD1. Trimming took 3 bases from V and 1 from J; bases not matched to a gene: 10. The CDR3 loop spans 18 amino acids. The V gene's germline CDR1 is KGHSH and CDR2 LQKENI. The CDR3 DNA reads TGTGCCAGCTCACCTGTACAGGGGGCGCCGAGAAGCAATCAGCCCCAGCATTTT. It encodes CASSPVQGAPRSNQPQHF.

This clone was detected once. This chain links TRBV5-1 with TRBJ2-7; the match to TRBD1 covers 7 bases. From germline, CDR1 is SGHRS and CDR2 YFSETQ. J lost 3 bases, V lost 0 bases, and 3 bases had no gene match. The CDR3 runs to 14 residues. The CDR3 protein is CASSLVRDSYEQYF. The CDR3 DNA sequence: TGCGCCAGCAGCTTGGTCCGGGACAGCTACGAGCAGTACTTC.

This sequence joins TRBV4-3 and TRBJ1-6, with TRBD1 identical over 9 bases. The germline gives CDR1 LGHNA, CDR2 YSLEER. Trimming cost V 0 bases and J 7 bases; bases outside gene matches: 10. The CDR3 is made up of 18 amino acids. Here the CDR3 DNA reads TGCGCCAGCAGCCAAGACTCGGGACAGGGTCTGATCAATTCACCCCTCCACTTT. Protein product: CASSQDSGQGLINSPLHF.

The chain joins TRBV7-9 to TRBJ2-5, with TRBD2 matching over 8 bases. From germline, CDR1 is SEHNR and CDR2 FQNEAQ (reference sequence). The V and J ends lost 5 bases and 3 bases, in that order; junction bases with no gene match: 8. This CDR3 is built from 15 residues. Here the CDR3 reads CASSLHGRGEETQYF. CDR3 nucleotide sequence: TGTGCCAGCAGCCTGCACGGGCGGGGGGAAGAGACCCAGTACTTC.

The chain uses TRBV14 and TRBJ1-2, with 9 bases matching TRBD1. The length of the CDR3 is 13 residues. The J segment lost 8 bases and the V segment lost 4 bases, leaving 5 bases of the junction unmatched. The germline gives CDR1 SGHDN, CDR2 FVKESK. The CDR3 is CASSPFGQGGYTF. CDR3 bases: TGTGCCAGCAGCCCTTTCGGACAGGGGGGCTACACCTTC.